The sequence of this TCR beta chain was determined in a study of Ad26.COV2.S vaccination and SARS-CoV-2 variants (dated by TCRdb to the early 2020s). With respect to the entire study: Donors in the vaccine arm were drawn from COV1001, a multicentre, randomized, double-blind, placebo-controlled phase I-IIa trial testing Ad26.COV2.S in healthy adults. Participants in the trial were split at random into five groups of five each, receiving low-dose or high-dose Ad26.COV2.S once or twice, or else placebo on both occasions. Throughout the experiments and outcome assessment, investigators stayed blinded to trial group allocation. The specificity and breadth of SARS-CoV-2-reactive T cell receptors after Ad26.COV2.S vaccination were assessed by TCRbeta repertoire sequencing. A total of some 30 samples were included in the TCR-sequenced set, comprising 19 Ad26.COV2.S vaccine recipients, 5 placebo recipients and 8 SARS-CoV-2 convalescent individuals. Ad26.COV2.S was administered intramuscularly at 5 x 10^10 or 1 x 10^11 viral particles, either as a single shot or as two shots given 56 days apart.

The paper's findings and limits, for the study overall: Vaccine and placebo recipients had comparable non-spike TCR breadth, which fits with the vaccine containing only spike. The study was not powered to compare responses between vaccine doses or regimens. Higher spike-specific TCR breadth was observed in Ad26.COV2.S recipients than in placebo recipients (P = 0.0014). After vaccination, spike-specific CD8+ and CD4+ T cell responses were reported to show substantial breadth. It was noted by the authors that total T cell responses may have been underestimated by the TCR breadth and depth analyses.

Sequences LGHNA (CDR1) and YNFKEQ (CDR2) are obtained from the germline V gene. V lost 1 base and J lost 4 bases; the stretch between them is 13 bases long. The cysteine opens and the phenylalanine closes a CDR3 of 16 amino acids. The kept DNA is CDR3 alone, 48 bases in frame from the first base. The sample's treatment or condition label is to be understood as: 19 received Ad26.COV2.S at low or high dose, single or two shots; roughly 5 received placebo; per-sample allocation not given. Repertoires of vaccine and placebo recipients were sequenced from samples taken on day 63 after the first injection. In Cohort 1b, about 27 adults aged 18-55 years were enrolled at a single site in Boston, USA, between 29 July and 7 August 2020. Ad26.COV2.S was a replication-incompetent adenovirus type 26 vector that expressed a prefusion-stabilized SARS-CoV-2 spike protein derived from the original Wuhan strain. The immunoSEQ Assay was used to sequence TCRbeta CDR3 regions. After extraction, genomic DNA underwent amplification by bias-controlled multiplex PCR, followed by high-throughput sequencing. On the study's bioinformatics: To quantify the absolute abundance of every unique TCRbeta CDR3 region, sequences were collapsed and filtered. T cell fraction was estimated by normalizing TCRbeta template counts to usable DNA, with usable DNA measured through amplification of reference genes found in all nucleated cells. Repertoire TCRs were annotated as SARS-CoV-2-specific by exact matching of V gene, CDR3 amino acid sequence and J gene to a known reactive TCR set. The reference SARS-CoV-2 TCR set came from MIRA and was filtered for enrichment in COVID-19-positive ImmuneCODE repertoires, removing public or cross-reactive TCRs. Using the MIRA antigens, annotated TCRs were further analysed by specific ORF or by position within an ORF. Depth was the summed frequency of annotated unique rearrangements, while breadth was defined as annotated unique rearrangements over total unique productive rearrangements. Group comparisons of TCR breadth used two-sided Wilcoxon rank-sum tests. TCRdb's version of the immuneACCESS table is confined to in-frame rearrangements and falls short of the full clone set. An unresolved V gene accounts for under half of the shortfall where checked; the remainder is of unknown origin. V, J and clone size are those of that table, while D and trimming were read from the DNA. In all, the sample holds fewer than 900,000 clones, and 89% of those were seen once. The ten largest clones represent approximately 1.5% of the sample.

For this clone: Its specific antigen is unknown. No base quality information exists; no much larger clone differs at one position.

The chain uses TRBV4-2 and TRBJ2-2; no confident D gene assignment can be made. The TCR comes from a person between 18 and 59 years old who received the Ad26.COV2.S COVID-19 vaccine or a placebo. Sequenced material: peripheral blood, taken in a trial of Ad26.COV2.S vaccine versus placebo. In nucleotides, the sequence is TGTGCCAGCAGCCAAGGGCAAGGCGGCGGCACCGGGGAGCTGTTTTTT. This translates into CASSQGQGGGTGELFF.